This T cell receptor beta chain was recovered during a study of vaccination and CD4 T cells after COVID-19. Study details: Taking of post-vaccine samples occurred a median around 70 days after dose two (range 14 to 241).

Sequencing of the DNA from cultured CD4+ T cells was carried out with the Oncomine TCR Beta short-read assay. The template was genomic DNA from cultured CD4+ T cells. Using its own MiXCR run on the PCR reads, TCRdb lists one record per CDR3 protein. The top ten hold roughly 21% of the sample, which has about 23,000 distinct CDR3 sequences, approximately 64% seen once. Treatment meaning: approximately 9-day PBMC culture with coronavirus spike peptide pools or control peptides (ViraFEST assay). TCR sequencing followed the expansion of antigen-specific T cells with peptide pools in ViraFEST. As concerns this clonotype: Its cognate antigen is unknown.

The length of the CDR3 is 14 residues. Germline V gene data show CDR1 as SGHNT and CDR2 as YENEEA. The V end lost 4 bases, the J end lost 1 base, and 11 bases lay between the germline ends. Whole-study results and caveats: Reactive clone data from convalescent patients indicated a median of approximately 90% appearing only post-vaccination.

The origin of this receptor is a human donor who received a COVID-19 vaccine. The sequencing here drew on CD4+ T cells from blood, cultured in vitro, taken after SARS-CoV-2 vaccination. The chain employs TRBV11-3 and TRBJ2-7; tentative D call: TRBD1 (6 bases). CDR3 sequence (DNA): TGTGCCAGCAGCTCCACCAGGGGATCCTACGAGCAGTACTTC. Its translation: CASSSTRGSYEQYF.